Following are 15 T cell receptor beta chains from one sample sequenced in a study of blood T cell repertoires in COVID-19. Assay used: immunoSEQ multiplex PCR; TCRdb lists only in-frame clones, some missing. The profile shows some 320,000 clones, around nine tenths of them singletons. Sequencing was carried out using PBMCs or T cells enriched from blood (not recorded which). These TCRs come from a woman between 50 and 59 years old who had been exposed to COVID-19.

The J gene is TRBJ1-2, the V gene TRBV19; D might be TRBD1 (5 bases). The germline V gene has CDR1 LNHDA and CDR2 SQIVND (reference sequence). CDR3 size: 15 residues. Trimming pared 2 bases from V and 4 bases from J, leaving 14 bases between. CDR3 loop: CASSITRGGSYGYTF. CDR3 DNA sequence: TGTGCCAGTAGTATAACAAGGGGAGGCTCCTATGGCTACACCTTC. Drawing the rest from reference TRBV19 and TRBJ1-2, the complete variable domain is DGGITQSPKYLFRKEGQNVTLSCEQNLNHDAMYWYRQDPGQGLRLIYYSQIVNDFQKGDIAEGYSVSREKKESFPLTVTSAQKNPTAFYLCASSITRGGSYGYTFGSGTRLTVV.

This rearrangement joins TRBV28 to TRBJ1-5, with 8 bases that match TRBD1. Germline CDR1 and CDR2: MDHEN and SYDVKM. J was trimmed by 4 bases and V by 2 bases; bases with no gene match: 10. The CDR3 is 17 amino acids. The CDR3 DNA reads TGTGCCAGCAGTTTACCAAAACAGGGGGGCGGGAATCAGCCCCAGCATTTT. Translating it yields CASSLPKQGGGNQPQHF.

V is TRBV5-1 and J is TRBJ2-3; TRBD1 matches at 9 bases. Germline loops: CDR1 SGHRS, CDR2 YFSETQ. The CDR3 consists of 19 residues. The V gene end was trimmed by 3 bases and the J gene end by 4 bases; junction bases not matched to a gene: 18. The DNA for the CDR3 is TGCGCCAGCAGCTCAAAAAAGTCGGGGACAGGGCAAACTCCAGATACGCAGTATTTT. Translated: CASSSKKSGTGQTPDTQYF. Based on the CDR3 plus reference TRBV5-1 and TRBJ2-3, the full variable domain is KAGVTQTPRYLIKTRGQQVTLSCSPISGHRSVSWYQQTPGQGLQFLFEYFSETQRNKGNFPGRFSGRQFSNSRSEMNVSTLELGDSALYLCASSSKKSGTGQTPDTQYFGPGTRLTVL.

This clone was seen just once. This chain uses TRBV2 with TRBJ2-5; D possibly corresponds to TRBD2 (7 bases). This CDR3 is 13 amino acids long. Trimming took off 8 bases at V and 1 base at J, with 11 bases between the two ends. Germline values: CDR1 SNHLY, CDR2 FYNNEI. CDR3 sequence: CASARGAQETQYF. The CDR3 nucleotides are TGTGCCAGCGCCCGGGGGGCCCAAGAGACCCAGTACTTC.

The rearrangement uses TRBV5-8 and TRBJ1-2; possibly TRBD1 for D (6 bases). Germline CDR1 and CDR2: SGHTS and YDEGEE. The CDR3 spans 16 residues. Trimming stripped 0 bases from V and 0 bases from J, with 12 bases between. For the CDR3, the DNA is TGTGCCAGCAGCTTGGAACCGGCAGGGGCTAACTATGGCTACACCTTC. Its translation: CASSLEPAGANYGYTF.

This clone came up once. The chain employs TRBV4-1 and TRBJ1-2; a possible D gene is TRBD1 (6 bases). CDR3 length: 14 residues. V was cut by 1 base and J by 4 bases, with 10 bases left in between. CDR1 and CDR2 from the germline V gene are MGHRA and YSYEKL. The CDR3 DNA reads TGCGCCAGCAGCCAAGCTACAGGGATCTATGGCTACACCTTC. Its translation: CASSQATGIYGYTF.

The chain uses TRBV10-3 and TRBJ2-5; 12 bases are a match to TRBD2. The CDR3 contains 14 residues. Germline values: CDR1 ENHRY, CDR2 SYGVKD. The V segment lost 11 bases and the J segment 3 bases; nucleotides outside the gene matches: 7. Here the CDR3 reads CAATSGGLEETQYF. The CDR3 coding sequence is TGTGCCGCGACTAGCGGGGGACTAGAAGAGACCCAGTACTTC.

CDR3 sequence (DNA): TGTGCCTGGAGCCGGGACAAGGTCTACGAGCAGTACTTC. It encodes CAWSRDKVYEQYF. The rearrangement links TRBV30 to TRBJ2-7, with D possibly TRBD1 on 6 matching bases. The germline V and J ends were trimmed by 3 bases and 3 bases, with 12 bases remaining between them. Germline V CDR1 and CDR2: GTSNPN, SVGIG (reference sequence). This CDR3 spans 13 amino acids.

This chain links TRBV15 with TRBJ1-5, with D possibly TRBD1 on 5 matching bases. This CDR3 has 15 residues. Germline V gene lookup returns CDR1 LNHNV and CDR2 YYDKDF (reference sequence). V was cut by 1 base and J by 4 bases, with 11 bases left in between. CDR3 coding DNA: TGTGCCACCAGCAGAGGCGGTCAGGGTAATCAGCCCCAGCATTTT. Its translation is CATSRGGQGNQPQHF.

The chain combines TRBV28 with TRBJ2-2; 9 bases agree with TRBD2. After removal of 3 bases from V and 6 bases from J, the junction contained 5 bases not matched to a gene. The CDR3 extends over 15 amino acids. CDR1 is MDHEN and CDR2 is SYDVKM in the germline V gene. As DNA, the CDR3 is TGTGCCAGCAGTTTCAATGGCGGGGGGGCCGGGGAGCTGTTTTTT. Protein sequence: CASSFNGGGAGELFF.

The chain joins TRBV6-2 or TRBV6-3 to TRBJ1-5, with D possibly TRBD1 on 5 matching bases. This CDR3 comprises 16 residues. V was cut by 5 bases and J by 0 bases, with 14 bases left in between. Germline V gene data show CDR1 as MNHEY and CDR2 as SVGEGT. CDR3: CASSPILTVSNQPQHF. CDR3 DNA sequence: TGTGCCAGCAGTCCGATCCTGACAGTTAGCAATCAGCCCCAGCATTTT.

CDR3 in DNA: TGTGCCAGCAGTCCAAGGACTAGCGGGGACCCCTACGAGCAGTACTTC. This codes for CASSPRTSGDPYEQYF. This rearrangement joins TRBV2 to TRBJ2-7; 12 bases match TRBD2. Germline V gene sequence: CDR1 SNHLY, CDR2 FYNNEI. V trimming: 5 bases; J trimming: 2 bases; junction bases outside the gene matches: 7. There are 16 residues in the CDR3. Full variable domain (rest looked up from reference TRBV2 and TRBJ2-7): EPEVTQTPSHQVTQMGQEVILRCVPISNHLYFYWYRQILGQKVEFLVSFYNNEISEKSEIFDDQFSVERPDGSNFTLKIRSTKLEDSAMYFCASSPRTSGDPYEQYFGPGTRLTVT.

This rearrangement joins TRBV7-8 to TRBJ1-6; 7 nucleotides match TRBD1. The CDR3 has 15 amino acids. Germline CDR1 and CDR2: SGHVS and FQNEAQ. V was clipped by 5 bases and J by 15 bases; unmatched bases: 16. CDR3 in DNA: TGTGCCAGCAGCGATTATATGACAGGGACGGTGCTCCTCCACTTT. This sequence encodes CASSDYMTGTVLLHF.

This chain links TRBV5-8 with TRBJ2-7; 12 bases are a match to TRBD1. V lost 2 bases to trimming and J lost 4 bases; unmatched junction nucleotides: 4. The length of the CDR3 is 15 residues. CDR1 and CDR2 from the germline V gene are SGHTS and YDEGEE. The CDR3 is CASSFRDRGRYEQYF. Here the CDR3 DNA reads TGTGCCAGCAGCTTTCGGGACAGGGGGCGGTACGAGCAGTACTTC.

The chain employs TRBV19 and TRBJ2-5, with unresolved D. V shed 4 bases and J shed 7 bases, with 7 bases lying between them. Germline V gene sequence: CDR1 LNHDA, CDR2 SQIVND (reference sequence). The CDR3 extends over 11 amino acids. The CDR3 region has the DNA TGTGCCAGTAGTAGCGGTCGGACCCAGTACTTC. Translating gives CASSSGRTQYF.